These T cell receptor beta chains were read from a single sample in a study of T-cell reconstitution after alpha-beta-depleted transplantation in children. TCRdb itself ran the PCR reads through MiXCR, one entry per CDR3 protein. The sample yields hundreds of thousands of distinct CDR3 sequences, 15% to 20% seen once. Here the sequenced sample was PBMCs, mostly from graft donor cells, taken 360 days after TCRalphabeta/CD19-depleted stem cell transplant. The receptors originated from a boy in the first two years of life who had a stem cell transplant for Wiskott-Aldrich syndrome, so the T cells may come from the graft donor. Both conserved end residues are part of each CDR3. A D gene is named only where the DNA matches it firmly. Size tells how often a clone was seen (once, few, many) or the class of an expanded clone, and some rows leave it out.

abundance: few
v_gene: TRBV7-2
d_gene: .
j_gene: TRBJ1-5
CDR3aa: CASSLVGRHSNQPQHF
CDR3nt: TGTGCCAGCAGCTTAGTTGGTCGTCATAGCAATCAGCCCCAGCATTTT

abundance: .
v_gene: TRBV21-1
d_gene: .
j_gene: TRBJ2-7
CDR3aa: CASSKVRGLRSYEQYF
CDR3nt: TGTGCCAGCAGCAAAGTTCGGGGACTTAGATCCTACGAGCAGTACTTC

abundance: .
v_gene: TRBV7-8
d_gene: .
j_gene: TRBJ1-1
CDR3aa: CASSLDWAWWDTEAFF
CDR3nt: TGTGCCAGCAGCTTAGACTGGGCATGGTGGGACACTGAAGCTTTCTTT

abundance: .
v_gene: TRBV12-3/TRBV12-4
d_gene: TRBD1
j_gene: TRBJ2-7
CDR3aa: CASSRHRGPYEQYF
CDR3nt: TGTGCCAGCAGCCGACACAGGGGGCCCTACGAGCAGTACTTC

abundance: few
v_gene: TRBV10-3
d_gene: .
j_gene: TRBJ2-7
CDR3aa: CAICAGVSDEQYF
CDR3nt: TGTGCCATTTGTGCTGGGGTGTCTGACGAGCAGTACTTC

abundance: .
v_gene: TRBV12-3/TRBV12-4
d_gene: TRBD2
j_gene: TRBJ2-2
CDR3aa: CAWRGGAWNTGELFF
CDR3nt: TGTGCCTGGCGGGGGGGGGCCTGGAACACCGGGGAGCTGTTTTTT

abundance: many
v_gene: TRBV6-6
d_gene: .
j_gene: TRBJ2-5
CDR3aa: CASSSHQETQYF
CDR3nt: TGTGCCAGCAGCTCCCACCAAGAGACCCAGTACTTC

abundance: few
v_gene: TRBV25-1
d_gene: .
j_gene: TRBJ2-5
CDR3aa: CASSRQASETQYF
CDR3nt: TGTGCCAGCAGTCGACAGGCTTCGGAGACCCAGTACTTC

abundance: many
v_gene: TRBV12-3/TRBV12-4
d_gene: TRBD2
j_gene: TRBJ2-1
CDR3aa: CASKTSGGYNEQFF
CDR3nt: TGTGCCAGCAAGACTAGCGGGGGTTACAATGAGCAGTTCTTC

abundance: .
v_gene: TRBV20-1
d_gene: .
j_gene: TRBJ2-2
CDR3aa: CSARDAKTPDTGELFF
CDR3nt: TGCAGTGCTAGAGATGCAAAGACTCCGGACACCGGGGAGCTGTTTTTT

abundance: .
v_gene: TRBV5-1
d_gene: TRBD1
j_gene: TRBJ2-3
CDR3aa: CASSLGQGPHTDTQYF
CDR3nt: TGCGCCAGCAGCTTGGGACAGGGGCCACACACAGATACGCAGTATTTT

abundance: few
v_gene: TRBV7-2
d_gene: TRBD2
j_gene: TRBJ2-3
CDR3aa: CASSLIGTSAGDTQYF
CDR3nt: TGTGCCAGCAGCTTAATCGGGACTAGCGCTGGAGATACGCAGTATTTT

abundance: many
v_gene: TRBV5-1
d_gene: .
j_gene: TRBJ2-5
CDR3aa: CASSLGHPQETQYF
CDR3nt: TGCGCCAGCAGCTTGGGACACCCCCAAGAGACCCAGTACTTC

abundance: .
v_gene: TRBV7-2
d_gene: .
j_gene: TRBJ2-1
CDR3aa: CASSLVVRLPPGNEQFF
CDR3nt: TGTGCCAGCAGCTTAGTGGTGCGGCTCCCACCGGGAAATGAGCAGTTCTTC

abundance: few
v_gene: TRBV6-5
d_gene: .
j_gene: TRBJ1-5
CDR3aa: CASSSSPRENSNQPQHF
CDR3nt: TGTGCCAGCAGTTCAAGCCCCAGGGAGAATAGCAATCAGCCCCAGCATTTT

abundance: once
v_gene: TRBV5-1
d_gene: .
j_gene: TRBJ2-5
CDR3aa: CASRASGYQETQYF
CDR3nt: TGCGCCAGCCGAGCCAGCGGGTATCAAGAGACCCAGTACTTC

abundance: .
v_gene: TRBV12-3/TRBV12-4
d_gene: .
j_gene: TRBJ1-5
CDR3aa: CASSPTGFNQPQHF
CDR3nt: TGTGCCAGCAGCCCGACAGGATTCAATCAGCCCCAGCATTTT

abundance: few
v_gene: TRBV5-1
d_gene: TRBD1
j_gene: TRBJ2-7
CDR3aa: CASSDSGQRYEQYF
CDR3nt: TGCGCCAGCAGCGATTCGGGACAGCGCTACGAGCAGTACTTC

abundance: .
v_gene: TRBV28
d_gene: TRBD1
j_gene: TRBJ2-7
CDR3aa: CASSPDRPYEQYF
CDR3nt: TGTGCCAGCAGTCCGGACAGGCCCTACGAGCAGTACTTC

abundance: many
v_gene: TRBV12-3/TRBV12-4
d_gene: .
j_gene: TRBJ1-5
CDR3aa: CASSLKDSNQPQHF
CDR3nt: TGTGCCAGCAGTTTAAAGGATAGCAATCAGCCCCAGCATTTT

abundance: few
v_gene: TRBV20-1
d_gene: .
j_gene: TRBJ2-1
CDR3aa: CSARVGRNEQFF
CDR3nt: TGCAGTGCTAGAGTGGGTCGCAATGAGCAGTTCTTC

abundance: .
v_gene: TRBV30
d_gene: TRBD1
j_gene: TRBJ2-7
CDR3aa: CAWSLTGNEQYF
CDR3nt: TGTGCCTGGAGCCTGACAGGGAACGAGCAGTACTTC

abundance: .
v_gene: TRBV15
d_gene: .
j_gene: TRBJ2-7
CDR3aa: CATSRATISKQYF
CDR3nt: TGTGCCACCAGCAGAGCGACAATATCCAAGCAGTACTTC

abundance: few
v_gene: TRBV25-1
d_gene: .
j_gene: TRBJ2-7
CDR3aa: CASSERGPFYEQYF
CDR3nt: TGTGCCAGCAGTGAACGGGGGCCCTTCTACGAGCAGTACTTC

abundance: .
v_gene: TRBV6-2/TRBV6-3
d_gene: TRBD2
j_gene: TRBJ2-1
CDR3aa: CASNPRGSGRDSEQFF
CDR3nt: TGTGCCAGCAATCCCCGGGGTAGCGGGAGAGATAGTGAGCAGTTCTTC

abundance: few
v_gene: TRBV21-1
d_gene: .
j_gene: TRBJ2-1
CDR3aa: CASSKGDSRRGNEQFF
CDR3nt: TGTGCCAGCAGCAAAGGGGACAGCCGGAGGGGGAATGAGCAGTTCTTC

abundance: .
v_gene: TRBV6-2/TRBV6-3
d_gene: .
j_gene: TRBJ2-4
CDR3aa: CASRTGTALAKNIQYF
CDR3nt: TGTGCCAGCAGGACCGGGACCGCGTTAGCCAAAAACATTCAGTACTTC

abundance: .
v_gene: TRBV6-2/TRBV6-3
d_gene: .
j_gene: TRBJ2-7
CDR3aa: CASSYRDLPYEQYF
CDR3nt: TGTGCCAGCAGTTACCGGGATCTCCCCTACGAGCAGTACTTC

abundance: many
v_gene: TRBV5-1
d_gene: .
j_gene: TRBJ2-1
CDR3aa: CASSGRDGPYNEQFF
CDR3nt: TGCGCCAGCAGCGGCCGGGACGGTCCCTACAATGAGCAGTTCTTC

abundance: few
v_gene: TRBV5-1
d_gene: TRBD1
j_gene: TRBJ2-1
CDR3aa: CASSFPGQYNEQFF
CDR3nt: TGCGCCAGCAGCTTTCCGGGACAGTACAATGAGCAGTTCTTC

abundance: few
v_gene: TRBV6-2/TRBV6-3
d_gene: .
j_gene: TRBJ2-5
CDR3aa: CASNPDSSHLYF
CDR3nt: TGTGCCAGCAACCCGGATTCTAGCCACCTCTACTTC

abundance: few
v_gene: TRBV10-3
d_gene: .
j_gene: TRBJ2-5
CDR3aa: CATSGTPQETQYF
CDR3nt: TGTGCCACCTCCGGGACACCTCAAGAGACCCAGTACTTC

abundance: .
v_gene: TRBV20-1
d_gene: .
j_gene: TRBJ2-2
CDR3aa: CSALGGPGELFF
CDR3nt: TGCAGTGCTCTAGGAGGGCCCGGGGAGCTGTTTTTT

abundance: .
v_gene: TRBV11-2
d_gene: TRBD2
j_gene: TRBJ2-2
CDR3aa: CASSSHPPGLAGGRIGELFF
CDR3nt: TGTGCCAGCAGCTCACACCCGCCGGGACTAGCGGGGGGGCGAATCGGGGAGCTGTTTTTT

abundance: .
v_gene: TRBV7-2
d_gene: TRBD2
j_gene: TRBJ2-7
CDR3aa: CASSLRTSGLSYEQYF
CDR3nt: TGTGCCAGCAGCTTAAGGACTAGCGGCTTATCCTACGAGCAGTACTTC

abundance: few
v_gene: TRBV7-6
d_gene: .
j_gene: TRBJ2-1
CDR3aa: CASSLVGQTARAEQFF
CDR3nt: TGTGCCAGCAGCTTAGTTGGCCAGACGGCAAGAGCTGAGCAGTTCTTC

abundance: .
v_gene: TRBV5-1
d_gene: .
j_gene: TRBJ2-5
CDR3aa: CASSLTQGGAETQYF
CDR3nt: TGCGCCAGCAGCTTGACACAGGGGGGGGCAGAGACCCAGTACTTC

abundance: .
v_gene: TRBV7-9
d_gene: .
j_gene: TRBJ1-6
CDR3aa: CASSLRPDSPLHF
CDR3nt: TGTGCCAGCAGCTTAAGGCCGGATTCACCCCTCCACTTT

abundance: .
v_gene: TRBV19
d_gene: TRBD1
j_gene: TRBJ2-1
CDR3aa: CASKGGAYNEQFF
CDR3nt: TGTGCCAGTAAAGGGGGCGCCTACAATGAGCAGTTCTTC

abundance: .
v_gene: TRBV2
d_gene: TRBD1
j_gene: TRBJ2-2
CDR3aa: CASSRVQGAGELFF
CDR3nt: TGTGCCAGCAGTCGAGTCCAGGGGGCCGGGGAGCTGTTTTTT

abundance: few
v_gene: TRBV4-1
d_gene: TRBD1
j_gene: TRBJ2-2
CDR3aa: CASSQPRGHGELFF
CDR3nt: TGCGCCAGCAGCCAACCAAGGGGGCACGGGGAGCTGTTTTTT

abundance: .
v_gene: TRBV27
d_gene: .
j_gene: TRBJ1-1
CDR3aa: CASSWAPNTEAFF
CDR3nt: TGTGCCAGCAGTTGGGCCCCGAACACTGAAGCTTTCTTT

abundance: few
v_gene: TRBV29-1
d_gene: .
j_gene: TRBJ2-1
CDR3aa: CSVEEGMAIKHEQFF
CDR3nt: TGCAGCGTTGAAGAAGGAATGGCTATCAAACATGAGCAGTTCTTC

abundance: .
v_gene: TRBV20-1
d_gene: TRBD2
j_gene: TRBJ2-3
CDR3aa: CSARDRKRGFTDTQYF
CDR3nt: TGCAGTGCTAGAGATCGTAAGCGGGGCTTCACAGATACGCAGTATTTT